A single sample is the source of the 24 T cell receptor beta chains below, sequenced in a study of shared T cell receptors in the human thymus. The data were produced by immunoSEQ multiplex PCR, yet TCRdb's version contains in-frame clones alone and is incomplete. In the table there are about 380,000 clones, around 93% of which are singletons. Material for sequencing was thymocytes. The receptor source for this set is a human donor.

The chain is built from TRBV6-5 and TRBJ2-1, with 8 bases lining up with TRBD2. With 4 bases clipped from V and 2 bases from J, the junction kept 4 bases outside the gene matches. The CDR3 sequence is 15 residues long. Germline CDR1 MNHEY, CDR2 SVGAGI. The CDR3, as DNA: TGTGCCAGCAGTTCCGGGGGGGAGGCCTACAATGAGCAGTTCTTC. Translating gives CASSSGGEAYNEQFF.

The chain recombines TRBV9 with TRBJ2-2; 7 bases line up with TRBD2. Trimming took 4 bases from V and 6 from J; bases not matched to a gene: 9. The CDR3 is 15 residues long. CDR1 is SGDLS, CDR2 YYNGEE, per germline. In DNA form, the CDR3 reads TGTGCCAGCAGCCCCGAAATTGGACTAGCCGGGGAGCTGTTTTTT. This gives the protein CASSPEIGLAGELFF.

The J gene is TRBJ1-5, the V gene TRBV6-4; 9 bases fit TRBD1. Germline CDR1 reads MRHNA; CDR2 reads SNTAGT. This CDR3 is 14 amino acids long. The J segment lost 7 bases and the V segment lost 6 bases, leaving 7 bases of the junction unmatched. As DNA, the CDR3 is TGTGCCAGCAGGAACCGGGACAGGGTACAGCCCCAGCATTTT. Protein product: CASRNRDRVQPQHF.

The chain carries TRBV29-1 and TRBJ2-7, with D possibly being TRBD2 (6 bases). The V gene's germline CDR1 is SQVTM and CDR2 ANQGSEA. The CDR3 runs to 14 residues. V lost 2 bases, J lost 4 bases, and 15 bases lay in between. The CDR3 spells CSVEIAGWIYEQYF. CDR3 nucleotide sequence: TGCAGCGTTGAAATCGCGGGATGGATTTACGAGCAGTACTTC.

This chain uses TRBV12-5 with TRBJ2-2; TRBD1 agrees at 9 bases. The CDR3 covers 18 residues. Germline lookup yields CDR1 LGHNT and CDR2 FRNRAP. V dropped 0 bases and J dropped 4; count of bases not matched to a gene: 9. The CDR3 DNA reads TGTGCTAGTGGTTTGGTAATCTTTGGGACAGGGACCACCGGGGAGCTGTTTTTT. Translation gives CASGLVIFGTGTTGELFF.

This clone was detected once. J is TRBJ1-2 and V is TRBV27; TRBD1 is a possible D gene (6 bases). This CDR3 has 12 residues. CDR1 MNHEY and CDR2 SMNVEV come from the germline V gene (reference sequence). The V end lost 7 bases, the J end lost 2 bases, and 8 bases lay between the germline ends. CDR3 DNA sequence: TGTGCCAGCATGGGGACAAACTATGGCTACACCTTC. The encoded protein is CASMGTNYGYTF.

This clone occurred a few times. V usage is TRBV9 and J usage is TRBJ1-1, with a tentative D call TRBD1 (5 bases). Per germline, CDR1 SGDLS and CDR2 YYNGEE. The CDR3 runs to 14 residues. V lost 4 bases, J lost 4 bases, and 14 bases lay in between. Written as DNA, the CDR3 is TGTGCCAGCAGCCCTCCCGACAGTTCCACTGAAGCTTTCTTT. Protein product: CASSPPDSSTEAFF.

The rearrangement links TRBV7-2 to TRBJ2-1; D possibly corresponds to TRBD1 (6 bases). V shed 6 bases and J shed 10 bases, with 13 bases lying between them. This CDR3 is built from 12 residues. Germline-derived CDR1 and CDR2 are SGHTA and FQGNSA. The CDR3 nucleotides are TGTGCCAGCAGGCCTCTTCAGGGGGAGCAGTTCTTC. It yields the protein CASRPLQGEQFF.

The genes are TRBV19 and TRBJ2-7, with D hard to call. There are 13 residues in the CDR3. Germline lookup yields CDR1 LNHDA and CDR2 SQIVND (reference sequence). Trimming pared 5 bases from V and 6 bases from J, leaving 14 bases between. CDR3 residues: CASSDLFPSEQYF. The CDR3 DNA sequence: TGTGCCAGTAGTGACCTCTTCCCGTCCGAGCAGTACTTC.

DNA of the CDR3: TGTGCCACCAGTGCCGTATCCGGGCCGTCCTTAGTCACCCAGTACTTC. Its translation is CATSAVSGPSLVTQYF. This chain joins TRBV15 and TRBJ2-5, with D unclear. Germline V lookup: CDR1 LNHNV, CDR2 YYDKDF (reference sequence). Trimming took off 6 bases at V and 8 bases at J, with 25 bases between the two ends. This CDR3 has 16 amino acids.

The J gene is TRBJ1-1, the V gene TRBV25-1; D not certain. In germline, CDR1 is MGHDK, CDR2 SYGVNS. The ends were cut back, 1 base at V and 0 bases at J, with 12 bases in the middle. The CDR3 contains 16 residues. The CDR3 is CASSESMVGVNTEAFF. The CDR3 region has the DNA TGTGCCAGCAGTGAATCAATGGTCGGGGTGAACACTGAAGCTTTCTTT.

This chain connects TRBV19 to TRBJ2-3; the D call may be TRBD1 or TRBD2 (5 bases each). Between the trimmed V and J ends, which lost 6 bases and 0 bases, there was a span of 7 bases. CDR3 size: 13 residues. Looked up from germline, CDR1 is LNHDA and CDR2 is SQIVND (reference sequence). CDR3 sequence reads: CASSWDSTDTQYF. The CDR3 DNA follows: TGTGCCAGTAGCTGGGACAGCACAGATACGCAGTATTTT.

This clone was recorded once. This sequence joins TRBV28 and TRBJ2-1, with 8 bases lining up with TRBD2. The germline CDR1 and CDR2 sequences are MDHEN and SYDVKM. With 7 bases clipped from V and 5 bases from J, the junction kept 10 bases outside the gene matches. The CDR3 is 15 residues long. Here the CDR3 DNA reads TGTGCCAGCACCTCGGAGAGCGGGGGAGACAATGAGCAGTTCTTC. It specifies CASTSESGGDNEQFF.

The V gene is TRBV9, the J gene TRBJ2-2; D is possibly TRBD1 or TRBD2 (5 bases each). Trimming pared 3 bases from V and 2 bases from J, leaving 14 bases between. CDR1 is SGDLS and CDR2 is YYNGEE in the germline V gene. CDR3 length: 16 amino acids. The CDR3 reads CASSATGTGNTGELFF. The CDR3 coding sequence is TGTGCCAGCAGCGCAACCGGGACGGGCAACACCGGGGAGCTGTTTTTT.

Turning to this clone: One end of the junction fails to match germline, which may point to a read error. The rearrangement links TRBV15 to TRBJ1-1; no definite D call. Per germline, CDR1 LNHNV and CDR2 YYDKDF (reference sequence). There are 13 residues in the CDR3. The CDR3 DNA follows: TGTGCCACCAGCCGAGATGGGAACACTGAAGCTTTCTTT. This codes for CATSRDGNTEAFF. Together with reference TRBV15 and TRBJ1-1, the CDR3 gives the full variable domain: DAMVIQNPRYQVTQFGKPVTLSCSQTLNHNVMYWYQQKSSQAPKLLFHYYDKDFNNEADTPDNFQSRRPNTSFCFLDIRSPGLGDTAMYLCATSRDGNTEAFFGQGTRLTVV.

The rearrangement links TRBV28 to TRBJ1-3, with 8 bases aligning to TRBD1. The germline V gene has CDR1 MDHEN and CDR2 SYDVKM. Trimming cost V 7 bases and J 2 bases; bases outside gene matches: 10. The CDR3 is 16 amino acids. The CDR3 region has the DNA TGTGCCAGCACCCACCCGGACAGGGTGACTGGAAACACCATATATTTT. This encodes CASTHPDRVTGNTIYF.

The rearrangement joins TRBV7-8 to TRBJ2-7; D remains unclear. The V end lost 2 bases, the J end lost 3 bases, and 11 bases lay between the germline ends. Germline V gives CDR1 SGHVS, CDR2 FQNEAQ. The CDR3 spans 14 residues. CDR3 nucleotides: TGTGCCAGCAGCTTACGGAATAGCCGCTACGAGCAGTACTTC. It specifies CASSLRNSRYEQYF. The full variable domain, with the rest looked up from reference TRBV7-8 and TRBJ2-7, is GAGVSQSPRYKVAKRGQDVALRCDPISGHVSLFWYQQALGQGPEFLTYFQNEAQLDKSGLPSDRFFAERPEGSVSTLKIQRTQQEDSAVYLCASSLRNSRYEQYFGPGTRLTVT.

V gene TRBV7-2 combines with J gene TRBJ2-7; 7 positions agree with TRBD2. Per germline, CDR1 SGHTA and CDR2 FQGNSA. The CDR3 length is 15 residues. V dropped 3 bases and J dropped 2; count of bases not matched to a gene: 7. The CDR3 loop reads CASSFLLAEAYEQYF. As DNA, the CDR3 is TGTGCCAGCAGCTTTCTCCTAGCGGAAGCCTACGAGCAGTACTTC.

In DNA, the CDR3 is TGTGCCAGCAGCCAGGAGGAGGGAGTTCTCTACGAGCAGTACTTC. Protein sequence: CASSQEEGVLYEQYF. The chain uses TRBV7-6 and TRBJ2-7; D is possibly TRBD2 (6 bases). This CDR3 region has 15 residues. The germline V gene encodes CDR1 SGHVS and CDR2 FNYEAQ. V was cut by 5 bases and J by 3 bases, with 17 bases left in between.

V is TRBV10-3 and J is TRBJ1-1; possible D gene TRBD1, 5 bases. V lost 6 bases, J lost 4 bases, and 12 bases lay in between. CDR1 is ENHRY and CDR2 is SYGVKD in the germline V gene. CDR3 size: 13 residues. The CDR3 region is CAISRGVSTEAFF. For the CDR3, the DNA is TGTGCCATCAGCCGGGGCGTGAGCACTGAAGCTTTCTTT.

This clone was seen a handful of times. V usage is TRBV7-9 and J usage is TRBJ1-3; D gene ambiguous. This CDR3 comprises 16 residues. The germline CDR1 and CDR2 sequences are SEHNR and FQNEAQ (reference sequence). Trimming stripped 2 bases from V and 4 bases from J, with 15 bases between. The CDR3 region has the DNA TGTGCCAGCAGCTTACGAGGTCTCTGGCCCGGAAACACCATATATTTT. This translates into CASSLRGLWPGNTIYF.

V is TRBV5-1 and J is TRBJ2-5; D is unresolved. V was pared by 1 base and J by 3 bases, with 7 bases between. This CDR3 comprises 13 residues. Germline CDR1 reads SGHRS; CDR2 reads YFSETQ. The CDR3 is CASSLWAEETQYF. CDR3 DNA: TGCGCCAGCAGCTTGTGGGCCGAAGAGACCCAGTACTTC.

The chain has TRBV5-6 and TRBJ2-7; maybe TRBD2 (6 bases). The V gene's germline CDR1 is SGHDT and CDR2 YYEEEE. Trimming took off 1 base at V and 3 bases at J, with 11 bases between the two ends. The CDR3 loop spans 14 amino acids. The CDR3 DNA reads TGTGCCAGCAGCTTGTTCCGGGGACTCTACGAGCAGTACTTC. Its translation is CASSLFRGLYEQYF.

This clone was seen only a few times. V usage is TRBV5-1 and J usage is TRBJ2-7; D perhaps matches TRBD1 (6 bases). From germline, CDR1 is SGHRS and CDR2 YFSETQ. V was shortened by 0 bases and J by 4 bases, with 8 bases between the two germline ends. The CDR3 extends over 13 amino acids. This CDR3 reads CASSLAGQYEQYF. The CDR3 nucleotides are TGCGCCAGCAGCTTGGCCGGACAGTACGAGCAGTACTTC.